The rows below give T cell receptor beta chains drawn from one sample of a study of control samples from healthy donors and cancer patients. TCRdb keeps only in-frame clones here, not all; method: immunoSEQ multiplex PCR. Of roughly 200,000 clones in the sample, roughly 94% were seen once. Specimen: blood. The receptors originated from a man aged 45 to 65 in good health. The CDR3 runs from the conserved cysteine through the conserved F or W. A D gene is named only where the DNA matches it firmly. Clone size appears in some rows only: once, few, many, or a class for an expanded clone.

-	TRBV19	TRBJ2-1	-	CASSPHRGNEQFF	TGTGCCAGTAGTCCCCATCGGGGAAATGAGCAGTTCTTC
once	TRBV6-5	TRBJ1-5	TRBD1	CASRRTGVNQPQHF	TGTGCCAGCAGACGGACAGGGGTCAATCAGCCCCAGCATTTT
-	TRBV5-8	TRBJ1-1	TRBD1	CASNTRGRGTEAFF	TGTGCCAGTAATACCAGGGGGCGGGGTACTGAAGCTTTCTTT
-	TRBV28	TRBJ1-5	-	CASRESLSNQPQHF	TGTGCCAGCAGGGAAAGTTTAAGCAATCAGCCCCAGCATTTT
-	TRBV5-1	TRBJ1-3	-	CASSLLPVPGNTIYF	TGCGCCAGCAGCTTGCTTCCCGTGCCTGGAAACACCATATATTTT
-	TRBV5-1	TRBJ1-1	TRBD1	CASSLTGQGGRTEAFF	TGCGCCAGCAGCTTGACGGGACAGGGTGGAAGGACTGAAGCTTTCTTT
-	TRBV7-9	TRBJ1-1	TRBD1	CASSSRDRNTEAFF	TGTGCCAGCAGCAGCCGGGACAGGAACACTGAAGCTTTCTTT
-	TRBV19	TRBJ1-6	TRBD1	CASSPPTGWSNSPLHF	TGTGCCAGTAGTCCCCCGACAGGGTGGAGTAATTCACCCCTCCACTTT
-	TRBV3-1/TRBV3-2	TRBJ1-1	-	CASSQGEWAGRREAFF	TGTGCCAGCAGCCAAGGGGAGTGGGCAGGGCGCAGGGAAGCTTTCTTT
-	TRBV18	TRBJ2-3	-	CASSPTSSSDTQYF	TGTGCCAGCTCGCCGACCAGCAGCTCAGATACGCAGTATTTT
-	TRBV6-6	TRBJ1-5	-	CASSLEGGMPQHF	TGTGCCAGCAGTTTAGAGGGCGGGATGCCCCAGCATTTT
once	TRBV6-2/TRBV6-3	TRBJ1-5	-	CASSPPVGYSNQPQHF	TGTGCCAGCAGCCCCCCAGTGGGGTATAGCAATCAGCCCCAGCATTTT